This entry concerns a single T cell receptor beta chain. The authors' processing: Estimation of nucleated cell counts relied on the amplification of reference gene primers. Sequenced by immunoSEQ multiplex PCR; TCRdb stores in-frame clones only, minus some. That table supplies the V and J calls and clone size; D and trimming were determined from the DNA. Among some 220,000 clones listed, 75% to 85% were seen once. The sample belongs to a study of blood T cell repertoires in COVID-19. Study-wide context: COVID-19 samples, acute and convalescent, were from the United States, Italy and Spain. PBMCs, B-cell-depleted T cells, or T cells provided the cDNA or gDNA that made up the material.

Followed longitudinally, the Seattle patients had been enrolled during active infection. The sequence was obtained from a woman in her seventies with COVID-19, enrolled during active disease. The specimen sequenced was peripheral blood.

CDR3 sequence reads: CASSQEPSVLNTEAFF. CDR3 sequence (DNA): TGTGCCAGCAGCCAAGAACCGTCGGTTTTGAACACTGAAGCTTTCTTT. This chain uses TRBV3-1 (or the pseudogene TRBV3-2) with TRBJ1-1, with D uncertain. The CDR3 sequence is 16 residues long. Trimming took off 0 bases at V and 0 bases at J, with 11 bases between the two ends. Per the germline V gene, CDR1 is LGHDT and CDR2 is YNNKEL (reference sequence).